This T cell receptor (beta chain) was recovered during a study of PD-1 blockade in classical Hodgkin lymphoma. Study-level points and caveats: Diversity similar to that of newly diagnosed patients was seen at baseline in complete responders. Baseline TCR diversity was reportedly lower in newly diagnosed patients than healthy donors.

The CDR3 loop spans 15 amino acids. CDR1 MNHEY and CDR2 SVGAGI come from the germline V gene. V was trimmed by 2 bases and J by 1 base, leaving 9 bases between them. Relapses following autologous stem cell transplantation were seen in all patients, with brentuximab vedotin exposure varying. Researchers used magnetic negative selection to pull out pure CD4+ T cells from thawed PBMCs. Assay: immunoSEQ multiplex PCR; the TCRdb copy retains only in-frame clones and omits some. The table lists tens of thousands of clones, 85% of them singletons. With regard to this clone: Its antigen is undetermined.

This receptor was taken from a human donor with classical Hodgkin lymphoma. The specimen comprised CD4+ T cells from blood, sampled at baseline. This rearrangement joins TRBV6-5 to TRBJ2-1, with D possibly matching TRBD2 (7 bases). For the CDR3, the DNA is TGTGCCAGCAGTTACCGGGGGGCTTCCTACAATGAGCAGTTCTTC. Translation: CASSYRGASYNEQFF.